Sequencing of this T cell receptor beta chain was carried out in a study of blood T cell repertoires in COVID-19. Study overall: Sites in the United States, Italy and Spain provided acute and convalescent COVID-19 samples. T cells, B-cell-depleted T cells, or PBMCs supplied cDNA or gDNA.

The CDR3 spans 15 residues. Germline V lookup: CDR1 SGHTA, CDR2 FQGNSA. Trimming removed 2 bases from V and 7 bases from J; junction bases left unmatched: 8. In the original workflow: Estimation of nucleated cell counts relied on the amplification of reference gene primers. TCRdb's table, derived via immunoSEQ multiplex PCR, lists solely in-frame clones and lacks some. Clone size and V and J calls were adopted from that table, with D and trimming inferred from the DNA. The profile shows about 88,000 clones, roughly 90% of them singletons. Material for sequencing was peripheral blood. J is TRBJ1-5 and V is TRBV7-2, with TRBD1 matching over 7 bases. This clonotype was obtained from a man between 60 and 70 years old with acute or convalescent COVID-19. CDR3 residues: CASSLSAGGGQPQHF. The CDR3 DNA reads as TGTGCCAGCAGCTTATCAGCAGGGGGTGGACAGCCCCAGCATTTT.